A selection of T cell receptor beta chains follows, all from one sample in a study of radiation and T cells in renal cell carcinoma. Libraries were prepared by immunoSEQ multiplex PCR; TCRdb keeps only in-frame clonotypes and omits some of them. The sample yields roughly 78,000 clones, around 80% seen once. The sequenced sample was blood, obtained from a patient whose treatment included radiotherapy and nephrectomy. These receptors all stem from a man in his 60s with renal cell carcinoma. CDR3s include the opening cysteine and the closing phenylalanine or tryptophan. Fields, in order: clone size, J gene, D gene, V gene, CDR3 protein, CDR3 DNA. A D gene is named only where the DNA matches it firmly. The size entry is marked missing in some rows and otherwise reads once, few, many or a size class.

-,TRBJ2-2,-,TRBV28,CASSFGWTDTTTGELFF,TGTGCCAGCAGTTTCGGCTGGACCGATACTACCACCGGGGAGCTGTTTTTT
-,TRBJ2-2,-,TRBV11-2,CASSSAGELFF,TGTGCCAGCAGCTCGGCCGGGGAGCTGTTTTTT
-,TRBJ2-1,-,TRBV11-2,CASSFAETDPDNEQFF,TGTGCCAGCAGCTTTGCCGAGACGGACCCGGACAATGAGCAGTTCTTC
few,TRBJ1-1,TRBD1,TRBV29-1,CSVARGLGTEAFF,TGCAGCGTCGCCAGGGGGCTGGGGACTGAAGCTTTCTTT
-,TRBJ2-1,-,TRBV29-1,CSVALNEQFF,TGCAGCGTTGCGCTCAATGAGCAGTTCTTC
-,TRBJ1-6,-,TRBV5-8,CASSWGASPLHF,TGTGCCAGCAGCTGGGGGGCGTCACCCCTCCACTTT
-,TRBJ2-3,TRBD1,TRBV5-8,CASSLLIPGTDSTDTQYF,TGTGCCAGCAGCTTGCTTATCCCCGGGACAGATTCCACAGATACGCAGTATTTT
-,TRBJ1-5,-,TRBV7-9,CASSPGGRGSSNQPQHF,TGTGCCAGCAGCCCTGGCGGCAGGGGCTCAAGCAATCAGCCCCAGCATTTT
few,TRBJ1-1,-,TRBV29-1,CSVAPMNTEAFF,TGCAGCGTTGCTCCAATGAACACTGAAGCTTTCTTT
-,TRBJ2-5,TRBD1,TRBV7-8,CASTYPQGAETQYF,TGTGCCAGCACCTACCCACAGGGGGCGGAGACCCAGTACTTC
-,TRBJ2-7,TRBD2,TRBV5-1,CASSLGLGLATYEQYF,TGCGCCAGCAGCTTGGGATTGGGACTAGCCACCTACGAGCAGTACTTC
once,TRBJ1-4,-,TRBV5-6,CASSLLGRVSEKLFF,TGTGCCAGCAGCTTGTTGGGCAGGGTAAGCGAAAAACTGTTTTTT
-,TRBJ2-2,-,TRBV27,CASSLPPSGELFF,TGTGCCAGCAGTTTACCCCCCAGCGGGGAGCTGTTTTTT
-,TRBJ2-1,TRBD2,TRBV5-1,CASSPLRAGEYNEQFF,TGCGCCAGCAGCCCGTTGAGAGCGGGAGAGTACAATGAGCAGTTCTTC
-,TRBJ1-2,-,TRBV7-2,CASSQQGHGYTF,TGTGCCAGCAGCCAGCAGGGGCATGGCTACACCTTC
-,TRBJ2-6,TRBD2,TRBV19,CASSMGTSGRSGANVLTF,TGTGCCAGTAGTATGGGGACTAGCGGGAGATCTGGGGCCAACGTCCTGACTTTC
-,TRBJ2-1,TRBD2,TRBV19,CASSIRGLAGGPHNEQFF,TGTGCCAGTAGTATCCGGGGACTAGCGGGAGGGCCCCACAATGAGCAGTTCTTC
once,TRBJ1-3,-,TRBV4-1,CASSHEQDGDTIYF,TGCGCCAGCAGCCACGAACAGGACGGCGACACCATATATTTT
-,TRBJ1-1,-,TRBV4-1,CASSQERWGEAFF,TGCGCCAGCAGCCAAGAACGGTGGGGAGAAGCTTTCTTT
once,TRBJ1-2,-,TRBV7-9,CASSLVLGSDGYTF,TGTGCCAGCAGCTTAGTGTTGGGTTCTGATGGCTACACCTTC
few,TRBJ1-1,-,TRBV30,CAWSQGSNTEAFF,TGTGCCTGGAGTCAAGGTTCGAACACTGAAGCTTTCTTT
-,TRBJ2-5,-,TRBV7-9,CASSFEEVEVGETQYF,TGTGCCAGCAGCTTCGAGGAGGTCGAGGTCGGGGAGACCCAGTACTTC
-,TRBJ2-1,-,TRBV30,CAWSSPRTVSYNEQFF,TGTGCCTGGAGTTCCCCTCGGACAGTGTCCTACAATGAGCAGTTCTTC